This TCR beta chain appears in the sequencing data of a study of blood T cell repertoires in COVID-19. Study background: Italy, Spain and the United States were the sources of the convalescent and acute COVID-19 samples. T cells, B-cell-depleted T cells, or PBMCs provided the cDNA or gDNA that served as material.

The CDR3 sequence is 11 residues long. Germline V gives CDR1 SGHAT, CDR2 FQNNGV. Trimming took off 4 bases at V and 4 bases at J, with 5 bases between the two ends. This clone has only one observation. Study processing details: Reference gene primer amplification yielded estimated nucleated cell counts. Profiling relied on immunoSEQ multiplex PCR, and the TCRdb table lists in-frame clones only, not all of them. The D gene and trimming were derived from the DNA, and the V and J assignments and clone size from that table. The table records 45,000 to 70,000 clones, 89% of them present only once. The V gene is TRBV11-2, the J gene TRBJ2-7; D remains ambiguous. The source material was peripheral blood. The receptor was derived from a woman in her sixties or seventies with active COVID-19. In DNA form, the CDR3 reads TGTGCCAGCAGCTATACTTACGAGCAGTACTTC. Translation: CASSYTYEQYF.